This TCR beta chain was sequenced during a study of blood T cell repertoires in COVID-19. The protocol was immunoSEQ multiplex PCR, while the TCRdb copy is restricted to in-frame clones and leaves out a portion. There are about 170,000 clones in the sample; 70% to 90% occur only once, and 1% to 1.5% lies in the top ten. The sequencing sample was made of peripheral blood. The source is a man between 60 and 70 years old who had recovered from COVID-19.

The DNA for the CDR3 is TGTGCCAGCAGCTCGGCGACAGGGAGCGTGGAGACCCAGTACTTC. It yields the protein CASSSATGSVETQYF. This chain connects TRBV5-4 to TRBJ2-5; 7 bases map to TRBD1. This CDR3 has 15 amino acids. Germline V gene data show CDR1 as SGHNT and CDR2 as YYREEE (reference sequence). V dropped 3 bases and J dropped 5; count of bases not matched to a gene: 10. Variable domain in full (rest from reference TRBV5-4 and TRBJ2-5): ETGVTQSPTHLIKTRGQQVTLRCSSQSGHNTVSWYQQALGQGPQFIFQYYREEENGRGNFPPRFSGLQFPNYSSELNVNALELDDSALYLCASSSATGSVETQYFGPGTRLLVL.